This T cell receptor (beta chain) is from a study of blood T cell repertoires in COVID-19. Study summary: The analysed material was cDNA or gDNA that came from T cells, B-cell-depleted T cells, or PBMCs.

The junction had 4 bases not matched to a gene; V was cut back by 6 bases and J by 5 bases. The CDR3 contains 14 residues. Looked up from germline, CDR1 is SGHAT and CDR2 is FQNNGV. Using immunoSEQ multiplex PCR, the repertoire was profiled, and TCRdb retains in-frame clones only, with some absent. The table shows 250,000 to 300,000 clones, with about four fifths occurring only once. The TCR originated in a woman aged 60 to 75 with active or convalescent COVID-19. The V gene is TRBV11-2, the J gene TRBJ2-4, with 10 bases fitting TRBD1. Sequencing was done on a sample of peripheral blood. The CDR3 coding sequence is TGTGCCAGCAGGAGACAGGGGGCGGAAAACATTCAGTACTTC. It specifies CASRRQGAENIQYF.